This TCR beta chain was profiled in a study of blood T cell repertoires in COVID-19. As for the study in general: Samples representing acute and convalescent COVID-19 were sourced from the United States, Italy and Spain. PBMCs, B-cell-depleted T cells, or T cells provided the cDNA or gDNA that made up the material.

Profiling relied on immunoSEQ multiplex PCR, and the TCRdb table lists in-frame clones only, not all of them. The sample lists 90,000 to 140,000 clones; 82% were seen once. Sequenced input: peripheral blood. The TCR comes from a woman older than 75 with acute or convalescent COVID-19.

DNA of the CDR3: TGCGCCAGCAGCTTGGGGATTAGCGCCCTTTTTAATGAGCAGTTCTTC. It codes for CASSLGISALFNEQFF. The gene calls are TRBV5-1 and TRBJ2-1, with D possibly matching TRBD2 (5 bases). Germline V gene sequence: CDR1 SGHRS, CDR2 YFSETQ. The V gene lost 0 bases and the J gene lost 7 bases, with 17 bases spanning the gap. This CDR3 has 16 amino acids. The whole variable domain, remainder taken from reference TRBV5-1 and TRBJ2-1, is KAGVTQTPRYLIKTRGQQVTLSCSPISGHRSVSWYQQTPGQGLQFLFEYFSETQRNKGNFPGRFSGRQFSNSRSEMNVSTLELGDSALYLCASSLGISALFNEQFFGPGTRLTVL.